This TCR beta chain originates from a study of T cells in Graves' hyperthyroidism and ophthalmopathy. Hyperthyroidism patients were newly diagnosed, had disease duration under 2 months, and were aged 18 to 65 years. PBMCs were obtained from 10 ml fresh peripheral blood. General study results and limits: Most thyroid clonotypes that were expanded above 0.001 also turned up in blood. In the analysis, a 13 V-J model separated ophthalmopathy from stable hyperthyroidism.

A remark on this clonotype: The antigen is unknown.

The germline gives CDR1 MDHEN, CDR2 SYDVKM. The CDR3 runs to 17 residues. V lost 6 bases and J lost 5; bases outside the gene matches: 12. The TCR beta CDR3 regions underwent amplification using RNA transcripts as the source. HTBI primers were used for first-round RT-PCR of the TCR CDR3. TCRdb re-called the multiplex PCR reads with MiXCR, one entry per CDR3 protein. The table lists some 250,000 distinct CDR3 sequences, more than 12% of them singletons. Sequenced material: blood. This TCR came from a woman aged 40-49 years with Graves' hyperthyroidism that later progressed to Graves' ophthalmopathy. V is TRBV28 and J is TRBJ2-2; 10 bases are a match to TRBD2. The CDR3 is CASSQAASGSRTGELFF. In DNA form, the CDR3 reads TGTGCCAGCAGCCAAGCCGCTAGCGGGAGTAGAACCGGGGAGCTGTTTTTT.